A single T cell receptor beta chain is shown here with its context. Its antigen is still unknown. This CDR3 has 17 amino acids. The V end was cut by 0 bases, the J end by 4 bases, with 16 bases between. CDR1 and CDR2 from the germline V gene are LGHNA and YSLEER. Only in-frame clones appear in the TCRdb table, and some are missing; sequencing was by immunoSEQ multiplex PCR. The data show several thousand clones, around 18% seen once. Recipient blood drawn about 28 days pretransplant and days 30, 100, 180 after. This sample is part of a study of T cell clonotyping in hematopoietic cell transplantation. Broader study findings: Broader posttransplant TCR repertoire diversity was predicted by graft donor and pretransplant recipient Inverse Simpson Index values. CD4 and CD8 repertoire contributions could not be separated without sorting.

This sample comprised peripheral blood mononuclear cells, obtained 30 days after allogeneic stem cell transplant. The chain couples TRBV4-3 to TRBJ2-1; tentative D call: TRBD2 (6 bases). The origin of this receptor is a male patient between 50 and 60 years old who had an allogeneic stem cell transplant from a related donor, so the T cells may come from the graft donor. Some clones in this sample may be carry-over from other donors' samples. The CDR3 loop reads CASSQEAKPSEYNEQFF. DNA for the CDR3: TGCGCCAGCAGCCAAGAGGCTAAACCTAGCGAGTACAATGAGCAGTTCTTC.